These 26 T cell receptor beta chains came from one sample sequenced in a study of shared clonotypes between healthy human individuals. The data were produced by immunoSEQ multiplex PCR, yet TCRdb's version contains in-frame clones alone and is incomplete. The sample lists around 640,000 clones; about 96% were seen once. The naive CD8 subset, CD45RO-negative cells positively selected for CCR7, excluded terminally differentiated effector memory CD45RA+ cells. The sample taken for sequencing was naive CD8+ T cells sorted from blood. The receptors derive from a woman aged 25 to 39 in good health.

This clone came up once. The genes are TRBV5-1 and TRBJ1-3, with a tentative D call TRBD1 (5 bases). Trimming stripped 0 bases from V and 0 bases from J, with 16 bases between. Per the germline V gene, CDR1 is SGHRS and CDR2 is YFSETQ. The CDR3 is 18 amino acids. CDR3 residues: CASSLVLRGEGSGNTIYF. The CDR3 DNA sequence: TGCGCCAGCAGCTTGGTTTTGAGGGGCGAGGGCTCTGGAAACACCATATATTTT. The full variable domain, its missing parts supplied by reference TRBV5-1 and TRBJ1-3, is KAGVTQTPRYLIKTRGQQVTLSCSPISGHRSVSWYQQTPGQGLQFLFEYFSETQRNKGNFPGRFSGRQFSNSRSEMNVSTLELGDSALYLCASSLVLRGEGSGNTIYFGEGSWLTVV.

The V gene is TRBV5-1, the J gene TRBJ2-1, with 8 bases identical to TRBD1. Germline CDR1 SGHRS, CDR2 YFSETQ. CDR3 length: 14 residues. Trimming took 4 bases from V and 8 from J; bases not matched to a gene: 8. The CDR3 sequence: CASSLDRAVDEQFF. DNA of the CDR3: TGCGCCAGCAGCCTGGACAGGGCGGTCGATGAGCAGTTCTTC.

The rearrangement uses TRBV19 and TRBJ2-1; 10 bases line up with TRBD2. The CDR3 totals 14 residues. Germline CDR1 and CDR2: LNHDA and SQIVND (reference sequence). V shed 6 bases and J 15 bases; nucleotides not matched to a gene: 14. The CDR3 sequence is CASRNRSSGRSSFF. The CDR3 DNA reads TGTGCCAGTAGGAACAGGTCTAGCGGGAGATCTTCGTTCTTC.

V is TRBV7-2 and J is TRBJ2-2, with no clear D. The CDR3 runs to 13 residues. V was pared by 7 bases and J by 0 bases, with 6 bases between. Per germline, CDR1 SGHTA and CDR2 FQGNSA. The DNA for the CDR3 is TGTGCCAGCAACCAACCGAACACCGGGGAGCTGTTTTTT. As protein: CASNQPNTGELFF.

V gene TRBV7-9 combines with J gene TRBJ1-3; the D is unclear. The CDR3 covers 17 residues. Deletions cut 3 bases from V and 0 bases from J, with 15 bases between. Germline values: CDR1 SEHNR, CDR2 FQNEAQ (reference sequence). The CDR3, as DNA: TGTGCCAGCAGCTTCCCCCAGTGGGAATACTCTGGAAACACCATATATTTT. Protein product: CASSFPQWEYSGNTIYF.

V is TRBV9 and J is TRBJ1-2; D may be TRBD1 (5 bases). The V and J ends lost 4 bases and 5 bases respectively, with 12 bases between them. The CDR3 totals 13 residues. CDR1 SGDLS and CDR2 YYNGEE come from the germline V gene. DNA for the CDR3: TGTGCCAGCAGCCCAGGGTCAGGGTATGGCTACACCTTC. This codes for CASSPGSGYGYTF.

The rearrangement joins TRBV27 to TRBJ2-7, with D perhaps matching TRBD2 (8 bases). With 11 bases removed from V and 2 bases from J, the gap between germline ends came to 16 bases. Germline values: CDR1 MNHEY, CDR2 SMNVEV (reference sequence). The CDR3 runs 13 residues. CDR3 coding DNA: TGTGCCTGCAAGCGGGGGACAGCCTACGAGCAGTACTTC. It is translated as CACKRGTAYEQYF.

This chain links TRBV28 with TRBJ2-7; 9 bases line up with TRBD2. CDR3 size: 16 residues. Trimming at V came to 2 bases and at J to 3 bases, leaving 8 bases not matched to a gene. CDR1 is MDHEN and CDR2 is SYDVKM in the germline V gene. The CDR3 spells CASSLTLTSGRYEQYF. In DNA form, the CDR3 reads TGTGCCAGCAGTTTAACATTGACTAGCGGACGCTACGAGCAGTACTTC.

The chain couples TRBV7-9 to TRBJ2-2; 9 positions match TRBD2. V shed 5 bases and J 1 base; nucleotides not matched to a gene: 5. The germline gives CDR1 SEHNR, CDR2 FQNEAQ (reference sequence). The CDR3 runs to 16 residues. CDR3 DNA: TGTGCCAGCAGCGGAATAGCGGGGGTGAACACCGGGGAGCTGTTTTTT. It specifies CASSGIAGVNTGELFF.

V gene TRBV28 combines with J gene TRBJ2-7, with D perhaps assigned TRBD1 or TRBD2 (5 bases each). Germline CDR1 reads MDHEN; CDR2 reads SYDVKM. The CDR3 totals 16 residues. Trimming took 3 bases from V and 2 from J, leaving 17 bases between them. The CDR3 protein is CASSLGVIGRPYEQYF. CDR3 nucleotides: TGTGCCAGCAGTTTGGGGGTGATTGGCAGGCCCTACGAGCAGTACTTC. The full variable domain, in which reference TRBV28 and TRBJ2-7 provide the parts outside the CDR3, is DVKVTQSSRYLVKRTGEKVFLECVQDMDHENMFWYRQDPGLGLRLIYFSYDVKMKEKGDIPEGYSVSREKKERFSLILESASTNQTSMYLCASSLGVIGRPYEQYFGPGTRLTVT.

V usage is TRBV9 and J usage is TRBJ2-2; D may be TRBD2 (6 bases). The length of the CDR3 is 16 residues. Germline CDR1 reads SGDLS; CDR2 reads YYNGEE. The germline V and J ends were trimmed by 0 bases and 4 bases, with 13 bases remaining between them. The CDR3 DNA sequence: TGTGCCAGCAGCGTAGTTCCTAGCGCTGGCACCGGGGAGCTGTTTTTT. Translated: CASSVVPSAGTGELFF.

This rearrangement joins TRBV28 to TRBJ2-7; 7 bases map to TRBD2. Germline CDR1 MDHEN, CDR2 SYDVKM. With V trimmed by 7 bases and J by 3 bases, 9 bases remained unmatched. This CDR3 has 14 residues. The CDR3 sequence is CASKPGGSGYEQYF. CDR3 bases: TGTGCCAGCAAACCGGGGGGTAGCGGCTACGAGCAGTACTTC.

This clone occurred once. The chain joins TRBV5-1 to TRBJ2-3, with TRBD2 identical over 13 bases. After removal of 3 bases from V and 6 bases from J, the junction contained 4 bases not matched to a gene. There are 15 residues in the CDR3. The germline V gene has CDR1 SGHRS and CDR2 YFSETQ. CDR3 bases: TGCGCCAGCAGCTCGACTAGCGGGAGGCTGGATACGCAGTATTTT. It codes for CASSSTSGRLDTQYF.

This clone has only one observation. This chain links TRBV28 with TRBJ1-2; D unresolved. Germline CDR1 is MDHEN and CDR2 is SYDVKM. Trimming stripped 3 bases from V and 3 bases from J, with 14 bases between. This CDR3 comprises 15 residues. The CDR3 sequence: CASSFRPVRYYGYTF. The DNA of the CDR3 is TGTGCCAGCAGTTTCAGGCCGGTCAGATACTATGGCTACACCTTC.

V gene TRBV4-1 combines with J gene TRBJ2-7; D unclear. The CDR3 length is 15 residues. V lost 1 base and J lost 1, with 11 bases in between. Germline V gene lookup returns CDR1 MGHRA and CDR2 YSYEKL. The CDR3 protein is CASSQVVGLSYEQYF. The DNA of the CDR3 is TGCGCCAGCAGCCAAGTCGTAGGCCTTTCCTACGAGCAGTACTTC.

This chain uses TRBV7-2 with TRBJ2-5; no clear D. Germline assignment: CDR1 SGHTA and CDR2 FQGNSA. The CDR3 spans 14 residues. Deletions cut 1 base from V and 0 bases from J, with 6 bases between. The CDR3 DNA follows: TGTGCCAGCAGCTTAGGGGCGTACCAAGAGACCCAGTACTTC. This gives the protein CASSLGAYQETQYF.

The rearrangement joins TRBV7-2 to TRBJ1-5, with D unclear. Trimming took off 1 base at V and 6 bases at J, with 4 bases between the two ends. The CDR3 loop spans 12 amino acids. Germline V gene sequence: CDR1 SGHTA, CDR2 FQGNSA. As DNA, the CDR3 is TGTGCCAGCAGCTTAGGGACTCAGCCCCAGCATTTT. It codes for CASSLGTQPQHF.

The chain employs TRBV28 and TRBJ2-3; D may be TRBD2 (6 bases). The germline V gene encodes CDR1 MDHEN and CDR2 SYDVKM. This CDR3 has 15 residues. V shed 5 bases and J shed 3 bases, with 15 bases lying between them. The CDR3 nucleotides are TGTGCCAGCAGTCAACGACTCGCGGGGACAGATACGCAGTATTTT. Translated: CASSQRLAGTDTQYF.

Of note for this clone: Other DNA sequences in the sample encode the same CDR3. The chain recombines TRBV27 with TRBJ1-5, with 8 bases fitting TRBD1. Germline V gives CDR1 MNHEY, CDR2 SMNVEV (reference sequence). This CDR3 has 13 residues. The trim removed 4 bases at V and 6 bases at J, leaving 2 bases unmatched. CDR3 loop: CASSSTGVQPQHF. Written as DNA, the CDR3 is TGTGCCAGCAGTTCGACAGGGGTTCAGCCCCAGCATTTT.

The chain links TRBV27 to TRBJ2-2; D is uncertain. This CDR3 is built from 15 residues. Germline CDR1 MNHEY, CDR2 SMNVEV (reference sequence). V gave up 3 bases and J gave up 0 bases, with 8 bases separating them. The DNA of the CDR3 is TGTGCCAGCAGTTTTTCACAGACGAACACCGGGGAGCTGTTTTTT. Protein sequence: CASSFSQTNTGELFF.

The V and J genes are TRBV7-9 and TRBJ2-7; D call uncertain. CDR3 length equals 12 residues. Trimming left V 2 bases short and J 5 bases short, with 7 bases between. The germline V gene has CDR1 SEHNR and CDR2 FQNEAQ (reference sequence). Written as DNA, the CDR3 is TGTGCCAGCAGCTTAAGACCCCACGAGCAGTACTTC. It yields the protein CASSLRPHEQYF. Full variable domain (missing parts from reference TRBV7-9 and TRBJ2-7): DTGVSQNPRHKITKRGQNVTFRCDPISEHNRLYWYRQTLGQGPEFLTYFQNEAQLEKSRLLSDRFSAERPKGSFSTLEIQRTEQGDSAMYLCASSLRPHEQYFGPGTRLTVT.

This chain connects TRBV11-3 to TRBJ2-7; the D gene is possibly TRBD2 (5 bases). This CDR3 comprises 13 residues. Germline V gives CDR1 SGHNT, CDR2 YENEEA. Trimming stripped 1 base from V and 6 bases from J, with 10 bases between. The CDR3 DNA sequence: TGTGCCAGCAGCTTAGTAGAGGGCTCCGAGCAGTACTTC. This encodes CASSLVEGSEQYF.

This rearrangement joins TRBV11-2 to TRBJ2-1; 9 positions match TRBD2. Trimming at V came to 3 bases and at J to 5 bases, leaving 2 bases not matched to a gene. The CDR3 totals 14 residues. Per the germline V gene, CDR1 is SGHAT and CDR2 is FQNNGV. The CDR3 coding sequence is TGTGCCAGCAGCTTCGCTAGCGGGAACAATGAGCAGTTCTTC. Protein sequence: CASSFASGNNEQFF.

The chain uses TRBV5-1 and TRBJ2-7; 11 bases map to TRBD1. CDR3 size: 16 residues. The germline V gene encodes CDR1 SGHRS and CDR2 YFSETQ. After removal of 2 bases from V and 5 bases from J, the junction contained 9 bases not matched to a gene. This CDR3 is CASSFSRTGGRNEQYF. Here the CDR3 DNA reads TGCGCCAGCAGCTTCTCCCGGACAGGGGGCCGCAACGAGCAGTACTTC.

The chain is built from TRBV6-1 and TRBJ2-7, with D tentatively TRBD1 (5 bases). This CDR3 is built from 14 residues. Trimming shortened V by 4 bases and J by 2 bases, and 12 bases separated the two germline ends. CDR1 MNHNS and CDR2 SASEGT come from the germline V gene. CDR3 protein: CASSGAGLAYEQYF. The CDR3 DNA reads TGTGCCAGCAGTGGGGCAGGGTTGGCCTACGAGCAGTACTTC.

This chain uses TRBV5-1 with TRBJ2-7; no definite D call. V dropped 5 bases and J dropped 5 bases, with 14 bases sitting between them. This CDR3 spans 13 amino acids. Germline lookup yields CDR1 SGHRS and CDR2 YFSETQ. CDR3 protein: CASRLDPEDEQYF. The CDR3 DNA sequence: TGCGCCAGCAGATTAGATCCAGAAGACGAGCAGTACTTC. The whole variable domain, filled in from reference TRBV5-1 and TRBJ2-7, reads KAGVTQTPRYLIKTRGQQVTLSCSPISGHRSVSWYQQTPGQGLQFLFEYFSETQRNKGNFPGRFSGRQFSNSRSEMNVSTLELGDSALYLCASRLDPEDEQYFGPGTRLTVT.